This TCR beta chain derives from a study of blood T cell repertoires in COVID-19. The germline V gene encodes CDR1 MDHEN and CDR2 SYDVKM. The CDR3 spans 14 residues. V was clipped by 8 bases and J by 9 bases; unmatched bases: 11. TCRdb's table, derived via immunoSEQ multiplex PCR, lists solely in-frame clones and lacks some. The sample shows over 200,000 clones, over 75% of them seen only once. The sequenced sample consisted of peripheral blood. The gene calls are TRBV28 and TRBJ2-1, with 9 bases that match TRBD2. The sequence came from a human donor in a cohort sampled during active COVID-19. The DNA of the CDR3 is TGTGCCAGCCACAATAGCGGGAGCGGCGGTGAGCAGTTCTTC. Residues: CASHNSGSGGEQFF. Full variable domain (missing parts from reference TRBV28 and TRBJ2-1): DVKVTQSSRYLVKRTGEKVFLECVQDMDHENMFWYRQDPGLGLRLIYFSYDVKMKEKGDIPEGYSVSREKKERFSLILESASTNQTSMYLCASHNSGSGGEQFFGPGTRLTVL.